These T cell receptor beta chains were read from a single sample in a study of radiotherapy plus CTLA-4 blockade in lung cancer. This table comes from immunoSEQ multiplex PCR, and its TCRdb copy is limited to in-frame clones, with some not included. The sample holds approximately 49,000 clones, approximately 84% seen once. Sequencing used peripheral blood, obtained from a patient treated with radiotherapy plus ipilimumab. Receptors originate from a human donor with non-small cell lung cancer whose response to radiotherapy plus ipilimumab could not be evaluated. The CDR3 runs from the conserved cysteine through the conserved F or W. A D gene is named only where the DNA matches it firmly. The size entry is marked missing in some rows and otherwise reads once, few, many or a size class.

V gene	clone size	J gene	D gene	CDR3 protein	CDR3 DNA
TRBV27	.	TRBJ2-3	.	CASRPEKGERGTQYF	TGTGCCAGCAGGCCAGAGAAGGGGGAGCGAGGTACGCAGTATTTT
TRBV5-1	.	TRBJ2-7	.	CASSLESGGIYEQYF	TGCGCCAGCAGCTTGGAGAGCGGAGGAATCTACGAGCAGTACTTC
TRBV28	.	TRBJ2-2	TRBD2	CASSLMGLAGPGELFF	TGTGCCAGCAGTTTAATGGGACTAGCGGGACCCGGGGAGCTGTTTTTT
TRBV5-6	.	TRBJ2-7	TRBD2	CASSMPGLAGPEQYF	TGTGCCAGCAGCATGCCGGGACTAGCGGGACCCGAGCAGTACTTC
TRBV2	.	TRBJ1-2	.	CASSEVRIYYTF	TGTGCCAGCAGCGAGGTTCGGATTTACTACACCTTC
TRBV11-2	.	TRBJ1-2	TRBD1	CASSRTGRRGGYTF	TGTGCCAGCAGCCGGACAGGACGCCGCGGGGGCTACACCTTC
TRBV28	.	TRBJ1-1	TRBD1	CASSRQGAWTEAFF	TGTGCCAGCAGCCGACAGGGGGCTTGGACTGAAGCTTTCTTT
TRBV30	once	TRBJ2-7	.	CAWSPASKGIGYEQYF	TGTGCCTGGAGCCCCGCGAGTAAGGGGATCGGGTACGAGCAGTACTTC
TRBV6-1	.	TRBJ1-2	.	CASSEKRNYGYTF	TGTGCCAGCAGTGAAAAGAGAAACTATGGCTACACCTTC
TRBV5-1	.	TRBJ1-2	TRBD1	CASSLAGTGNGYTF	TGCGCCAGCAGCTTGGCCGGGACAGGGAATGGCTACACCTTC